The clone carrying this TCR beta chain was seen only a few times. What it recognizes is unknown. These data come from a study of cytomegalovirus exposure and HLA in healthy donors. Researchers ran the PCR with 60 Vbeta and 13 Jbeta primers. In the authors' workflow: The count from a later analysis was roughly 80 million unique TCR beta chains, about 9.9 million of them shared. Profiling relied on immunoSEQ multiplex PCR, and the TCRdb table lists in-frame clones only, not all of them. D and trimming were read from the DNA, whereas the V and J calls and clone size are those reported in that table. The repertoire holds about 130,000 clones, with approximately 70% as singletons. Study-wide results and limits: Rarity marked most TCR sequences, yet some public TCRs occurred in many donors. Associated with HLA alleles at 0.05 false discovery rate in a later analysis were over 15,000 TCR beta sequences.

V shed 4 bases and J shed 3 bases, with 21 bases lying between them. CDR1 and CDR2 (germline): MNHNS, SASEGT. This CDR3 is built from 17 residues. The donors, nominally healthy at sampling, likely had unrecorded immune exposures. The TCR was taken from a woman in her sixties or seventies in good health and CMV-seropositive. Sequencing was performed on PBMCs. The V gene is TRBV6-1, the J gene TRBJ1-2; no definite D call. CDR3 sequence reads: CASSGSVRGPIDYGYTF. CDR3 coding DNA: TGTGCCAGCAGTGGCTCAGTCAGAGGGCCTATAGACTATGGCTACACCTTC.